These 27 T cell receptor beta chains share one sample of origin, sequenced in a study of glioma-infiltrating T cells. The iRepertoire nested amplicon-rescue multiplex PCR amplified TCR alpha and beta CDR3s from RNA. Via MiXCR, TCRdb re-called the multiplex PCR reads, giving one row per CDR3 protein. The sample lists approximately 90,000 distinct CDR3 sequences; under 30% were seen once. The sample was glioma tissue, nonneoplastic brain tissue, or PBMCs (not recorded which). The receptors derive from a human donor with low-grade glioma or glioblastoma, undergoing nonglioma brain surgery, or in good health (not recorded which).

This clonotype was counted a few times. The gene calls are TRBV12-3 or TRBV12-4 and TRBJ1-4; D is perhaps TRBD1 (6 bases). The V end lost 3 bases, the J end lost 3 bases, and 17 bases lay between the germline ends. CDR3 size: 17 residues. CDR3 residues: CASSFRITGSPNEKLFF. The CDR3 coding sequence is TGTGCCAGCAGTTTTAGGATTACAGGGAGCCCTAATGAAAAACTGTTTTTT.

This clonotype was seen repeatedly, ten times or more. The rearrangement uses TRBV20-1 and TRBJ2-1; 9 nucleotides match TRBD1. The CDR3 consists of 16 residues. Germline CDR1 reads DFQATT; CDR2 reads SNEGSKA (reference sequence). The junction had 8 bases not matched to a gene; V was cut back by 3 bases and J by 2 bases. CDR3 region: CSASDFRQGAYNEQFF. CDR3 coding DNA: TGCAGTGCTAGTGATTTCCGACAGGGGGCCTACAATGAGCAGTTCTTC.

This clonotype was seen only a few times. The chain joins TRBV24-1 to TRBJ2-3; possible D gene TRBD2, 6 bases. Germline lookup yields CDR1 KGHDR and CDR2 SFDVKD. The CDR3 covers 15 residues. Between the trimmed V and J ends, which lost 6 bases and 1 base, there was a span of 13 bases. Here the CDR3 DNA reads TGTGCCACCAGTTATGGGTCGGGAGGCACAGATACGCAGTATTTT. This encodes CATSYGSGGTDTQYF.

Many counts were recorded for this clonotype. This chain connects TRBV20-1 to TRBJ2-7; 10 nucleotides align to TRBD2. From germline, CDR1 is DFQATT and CDR2 SNEGSKA (reference sequence). After removal of 2 bases from V and 2 bases from J, the junction contained 3 bases not matched to a gene. This CDR3 is 14 amino acids long. The CDR3 is CSARKSGRAYEQYF. The CDR3 DNA reads TGCAGTGCTAGAAAGAGCGGGAGGGCCTACGAGCAGTACTTC.

This sequence joins TRBV7-9 and TRBJ2-1, with D perhaps matching TRBD1 (6 bases). CDR3 length: 13 residues. The V and J ends lost 6 bases and 10 bases respectively, with 16 bases between them. Germline-derived CDR1 and CDR2 are SEHNR and FQNEAQ (reference sequence). CDR3 coding DNA: TGTGCCAGCAGATCTTCGTCCGGGACAGAGCAGTTCTTC. It is translated as CASRSSSGTEQFF.

The V and J genes are TRBV18 and TRBJ2-3; no reliable D call. Trimming took 6 bases from V and 2 from J, leaving 18 bases between them. Germline values: CDR1 KGHSH, CDR2 LQKENI. This CDR3 contains 16 residues. CDR3 nucleotide sequence: TGTGCCAGCTCCCCGACACGCGCGAGACCCACAGATACGCAGTATTTT. Protein sequence: CASSPTRARPTDTQYF.

V and J are TRBV11-2 and TRBJ2-5; TRBD2 matches at 9 bases. CDR1 is SGHAT and CDR2 is FQNNGV in the germline V gene. This CDR3 has 15 amino acids. V was clipped by 5 bases and J by 5 bases; unmatched bases: 9. The CDR3 sequence: CASSLSGSYTETQYF. The CDR3 DNA reads TGTGCCAGCAGCCTTAGCGGGAGCTACACGGAGACCCAGTACTTC.

A remark on this clonotype: A much bigger clone sits one base away, suggesting this may be a read error. The chain links TRBV12-3 or TRBV12-4 to TRBJ2-7; D gene ambiguous. The V end was cut by 2 bases, the J end by 3 bases, with 5 bases between. The CDR3 sequence is 12 residues long. CDR3: CASSLLDYEQYF. CDR3 bases: TGTGCCAGCAGTTTATTAGACTACGAGCAGTACTTC.

The table lists this clonotype with a count of one. At one of its ends the junction is not consistent with the germline gene, which may arise from a read error. V gene TRBV18 combines with J gene TRBJ2-3, with D perhaps TRBD2 (5 bases). The germline gives CDR1 KGHSH, CDR2 LQKENI. This CDR3 is 14 amino acids long. This CDR3 reads CASSPVGSTDTRYF. The DNA for the CDR3 is TGTGCCAGCTCACCCGTAGGGAGCACAGATACGCGGTATTTT.

This clonotype occurred many times. This rearrangement joins TRBV2 to TRBJ1-1; D is ambiguous. The CDR3 totals 14 residues. The V gene lost 6 bases and the J gene lost 0 bases, with 11 bases spanning the gap. Germline CDR1 and CDR2: SNHLY and FYNNEI. The CDR3 sequence is CASRSSDVNTEAFF. The CDR3 DNA sequence: TGTGCCAGCAGATCTTCAGACGTGAACACTGAAGCTTTCTTT.

This clonotype was seen at least ten times. The gene calls are TRBV29-1 and TRBJ1-2; 9 bases line up with TRBD1. Germline CDR1 SQVTM, CDR2 ANQGSEA. The length of the CDR3 is 14 residues. Trimming took 3 bases from V and 7 from J; bases not matched to a gene: 9. DNA of the CDR3: TGCAGCGTTGATCGACAGGGGGAGAAGGCTGGCTACACCTTC. Translated: CSVDRQGEKAGYTF.

This clonotype was seen repeatedly, ten times or more. This sequence joins TRBV2 and TRBJ1-5; D call uncertain. The ends were cut back, 2 bases at V and 0 bases at J, with 8 bases in the middle. From germline, CDR1 is SNHLY and CDR2 FYNNEI. This CDR3 is 15 amino acids long. The chain's CDR3 is CASSESVHSNQPQHF. CDR3 DNA: TGTGCCAGCAGTGAATCGGTACATAGCAATCAGCCCCAGCATTTT. The full variable domain, in which reference TRBV2 and TRBJ1-5 provide the parts outside the CDR3, is EPEVTQTPSHQVTQMGQEVILRCVPISNHLYFYWYRQILGQKVEFLVSFYNNEISEKSEIFDDQFSVERPDGSNFTLKIRSTKLEDSAMYFCASSESVHSNQPQHFGDGTRLSIL.

This clonotype was seen more than once but under ten times. V usage is TRBV11-2 and J usage is TRBJ2-3, with TRBD2 matching over 7 bases. This CDR3 contains 15 residues. Germline V gene data show CDR1 as SGHAT and CDR2 as FQNNGV. J gave up 2 bases and V 1 base, and 3 bases lay outside the gene matches. This CDR3 is CASSLGAGNTDTQYF. DNA for the CDR3: TGTGCCAGCAGCTTAGGAGCGGGGAACACAGATACGCAGTATTTT.

This clonotype has just a few counts. This rearrangement joins TRBV19 to TRBJ1-2, with a weak D call TRBD1 (6 bases). V was cut by 6 bases and J by 0 bases, with 17 bases left in between. Germline V gives CDR1 LNHDA, CDR2 SQIVND (reference sequence). The CDR3 covers 16 residues. CDR3 sequence reads: CASRDARGAANYGYTF. The CDR3 DNA reads as TGTGCCAGTAGAGACGCTCGGGGGGCAGCTAACTATGGCTACACCTTC.

This clonotype was recorded at least ten times. The genes are TRBV7-2 and TRBJ2-3, with 7 bases that match TRBD2. The CDR3 runs 15 residues. Germline-derived CDR1 and CDR2 are SGHTA and FQGNSA. Trimming took 6 bases from V and 6 from J; bases not matched to a gene: 12. The CDR3 protein is CASRPPGLEQDTQYF. The CDR3 DNA sequence: TGTGCCAGCAGACCACCCGGACTAGAACAGGATACGCAGTATTTT.

A remark on this clonotype: A much bigger clone sits one base away, suggesting this may be a read error. The chain has TRBV12-3 or TRBV12-4 and TRBJ2-1, with D perhaps given as TRBD1 or TRBD2 (5 bases each). The CDR3 consists of 13 residues. Trimming cost V 7 bases and J 8 bases, with 15 bases left between them. The CDR3 spells CASNRDASHEQFF. CDR3 nucleotides: TGTGCCAGCAATCGGGACGCATCCCATGAGCAGTTCTTC.

This clonotype was counted a few times. The chain joins TRBV12-3 or TRBV12-4 to TRBJ2-1; 9 positions agree with TRBD1. V trimming: 6 bases; J trimming: 6 bases; junction bases outside the gene matches: 6. The CDR3 runs 14 residues. CDR3 loop: CASSLRDRANEQFF. In DNA form, the CDR3 reads TGTGCCAGCAGCCTCCGGGACAGGGCCAATGAGCAGTTCTTC.

As regards this clonotype: At one of its ends the junction is not consistent with the germline gene, which may arise from a read error. The rearrangement links TRBV6-1 to TRBJ1-5; no clear D. The germline V gene encodes CDR1 MNHNS and CDR2 SASEGT. The CDR3 contains 13 residues. This CDR3 reads CASKGGSNQAQHF. As DNA, the CDR3 is TGTGCCAGCAAAGGTGGGAGTAATCAGGCCCAGCATTTT.

This clonotype came up many times. V and J are TRBV20-1 and TRBJ2-1; the match to TRBD2 covers 9 bases. Looked up from germline, CDR1 is DFQATT and CDR2 is SNEGSKA (reference sequence). The CDR3 length is 17 residues. J lost 2 bases, V lost 7 bases, and 15 bases had no gene match. CDR3 in DNA: TGCAGTGTTCAAGAGGCAGGGCGGGAGGGCCCCTACAATGAGCAGTTCTTC. It codes for CSVQEAGREGPYNEQFF.

This clonotype occurred many times. The DNA for the CDR3 is TGTGCCAGTCTCTCCGCGGGGGCCTCCTACGAGCAGTACTTC. It is translated as CASLSAGASYEQYF. The genes are TRBV2 and TRBJ2-7, with D perhaps TRBD2 (7 bases). V lost 9 bases, J lost 0 bases, and 15 bases lay in between. Germline V CDR1 and CDR2: SNHLY, FYNNEI. This CDR3 is 14 amino acids long.

Worth noting for this clonotype: An end of the junction does not agree with germline; a read error may underlie this. The rearrangement links TRBV15 to TRBJ1-1; D gene ambiguous. The CDR3 is made up of 12 amino acids. CDR1 is LNHNV, CDR2 YYDKDF, per germline (reference sequence). CDR3 sequence (DNA): TGTGCCCCCAGTCGAGGGAACACTGAAGCTTTCTTT. This gives the protein CAPSRGNTEAFF.

Regarding this clonotype: The final CDR3 position lacks the conserved phenylalanine or tryptophan, pointing to a likely read error. The chain recombines TRBV3-1 with TRBJ2-1; D is undetermined. Germline CDR1 reads LGHDT; CDR2 reads YNNKEL (reference sequence). The CDR3 length is 15 residues. The CDR3 here is CSSSQEPNPYNEQFL. CDR3 sequence (DNA): TGTTCCAGCAGCCAAGAGCCGAATCCTTACAATGAGCAGTTCTTA.

In regard to this clonotype: One base away lies a much larger clone, so this may be a sequencing read error. V gene TRBV20-1 combines with J gene TRBJ2-2, with D possibly being TRBD2 (5 bases). This CDR3 has 13 residues. CDR1 and CDR2 from the germline V gene are DFQATT and SNEGSKA (reference sequence). The CDR3 DNA is TGCAGTGCTAGACCCCAGCTCACCGGGAAGCTGTTTTTT. Translated, it gives CSARPQLTGKLFF.

The V call is TRBV5-4, the J call TRBJ2-7; perhaps D is TRBD1 or TRBD2 (6 bases each). The germline V gene has CDR1 SGHNT and CDR2 YYREEE (reference sequence). There are 16 residues in the CDR3. The V end lost 0 bases, the J end lost 5 bases, and 18 bases lay between the germline ends. The CDR3 nucleotides read TGTGCCAGCAGCTTGGTGGGGGGCCCGATTTGGGACGAGCAGTACTTC. Its protein product is CASSLVGGPIWDEQYF.

The sample holds a few counts of this clonotype. This chain connects TRBV19 to TRBJ2-5; 9 bases match TRBD1. CDR1 is LNHDA and CDR2 is SQIVND in the germline V gene (reference sequence). The CDR3 has 14 amino acids. After removal of 7 bases from V and 5 bases from J, the junction contained 8 bases not matched to a gene. This CDR3 reads CASTGTGNSETQYF. DNA for the CDR3: TGTGCCAGTACCGGGACAGGGAATTCGGAGACCCAGTACTTC.

This clonotype showed up many times. This chain links TRBV29-1 with TRBJ2-1, with D possibly TRBD1 on 5 matching bases. The V end lost 3 bases, the J end lost 3 bases, and 9 bases lay between the germline ends. The CDR3 covers 13 residues. CDR1 is SQVTM, CDR2 ANQGSEA, per germline. The CDR3 DNA is TGCAGCGTTGAGACAGTTAACTACAATGAGCAGTTCTTC. Translated: CSVETVNYNEQFF.

Details on this clonotype: Since a much larger clone is just one base distant, this may be a read error. The genes are TRBV24-1 and TRBJ2-1; D gene unclear. The CDR3 has 13 residues. Germline V lookup: CDR1 KGHDR, CDR2 SFDVKD. CDR3 DNA sequence: TGTGACACCAGTGACCCAAACCGGGATGAGCAGTTCTTC. As protein: CDTSDPNRDEQFF.